This T cell receptor (beta chain) was captured in a study of cytomegalovirus exposure and HLA in healthy donors. Overall study: The same platform as the approximately 670 first-cohort repertoires was used for the 120 or so validation repertoires, a later analysis reported.

The method was immunoSEQ multiplex PCR; TCRdb's version includes in-frame clones alone and lacks a portion of them. The repertoire holds about 78,000 clones, about 96% seen once, with 1.6% in the top ten. Study results and caveats: Associated with cytomegalovirus, according to the listing, were 150 to 200 TCR beta chains. Accounts indicate the classifier identified cytomegalovirus status with strong specificity and sensitivity.

With V trimmed by 6 bases and J by 4 bases, 7 bases remained unmatched. This CDR3 spans 15 amino acids. CDR1 and CDR2 from the germline V gene are MNHEY and SVGAGI. A note on this clone: Its antigen is not identified.

This chain uses TRBV6-5 with TRBJ1-5; TRBD1 matches 9 bases. The material sequenced was PBMCs. The receptor was isolated from a young man in good health and CMV-seropositive. Written as DNA, the CDR3 is TGTGCCAGCAGCCCTACAGGGGGCGCGAATCAGCCCCAGCATTTT. This sequence encodes CASSPTGGANQPQHF.